This passage covers 17 T cell receptor beta chains from one sample sequenced in a study of tumor-infiltrating lymphocytes in primary liver carcinoma. Co-extracted RNA and DNA came from approximately 20-30 mg of unsorted bulk tissue. A constant-region primer primed TCR beta cDNA synthesis from roughly 510 ng of total RNA. A slightly modified ARM-PCR protocol with three nested multiplex PCR rounds produced these TCR beta libraries. Two initial PCR rounds of approximately 10 cycles each paired TRBV1-TRBV30 forward primers with a C-beta reverse primer. One entry per CDR3 protein, called by TCRdb with MiXCR from the multiplex PCR reads. The repertoire consists of under 110,000 distinct CDR3 sequences, with around two thirds occurring once and the leading ten covering roughly 12%. The sample taken for sequencing was liver tumor tissue from sampling region 2. Subset in this sample: tumor region T2, inferior pole. The source of these receptors is an older woman with primary liver carcinoma and hepatitis B virus infection.

With respect to this clonotype: This may stem from a read error, because a much larger clone lies one nucleotide away. The CDR3 sequence: CASRRSENTEVFF. The CDR3 bases are TGCGCCAGCAGGCGTTCAGAGAACACTGAAGTTTTCTTT. The V gene is TRBV5-1, the J gene TRBJ1-1; unclear D gene. CDR1 SGHRS and CDR2 YFSETQ come from the germline V gene. This CDR3 has 13 amino acids. Combining the CDR3 with reference TRBV5-1 and TRBJ1-1 gives the whole variable domain KAGVTQTPRYLIKTRGQQVTLSCSPISGHRSVSWYQQTPGQGLQFLFEYFSETQRNKGNFPGRFSGRQFSNSRSEMNVSTLELGDSALYLCASRRSENTEVFFGQGTRLTVV.

On this clonotype itself: A read error is likely, as this CDR3 ends without the conserved phenylalanine or tryptophan. This chain joins TRBV12-3 or TRBV12-4 and TRBJ2-1; no clear D. Between the trimmed V and J ends, which lost 5 bases and 2 bases, there was a span of 19 bases. The CDR3 totals 17 residues. CDR3 coding DNA: TGTGCCAGCAGTCCACGCCCGAGAAGTATGGCCTACAATGAGCAGTTCTTA. Translating gives CASSPRPRSMAYNEQFL.

V is TRBV20-1 and J is TRBJ2-5, with D unresolved. Germline CDR1 DFQATT, CDR2 SNEGSKA (reference sequence). The CDR3 is 11 residues long. Trimming shortened V by 8 bases and J by 5 bases, and 12 bases separated the two germline ends. The CDR3 coding sequence is TGCAGTTGGCGACCTCAGGAGACCCAGTACTTC. Translating gives CSWRPQETQYF.

On this clonotype itself: The CDR3 ends on some other residue instead of the conserved phenylalanine or tryptophan, so this is likely a read error. It is unclear where the CDR3 begins or ends on the DNA, so no DNA is shown, and the CDR3 is as TCRdb lists it. This sequence joins TRBV29-1 and TRBJ2-5. With termini counted, the CDR3 has 13 amino acids. Germline V gene sequence: CDR1 SQVTM, CDR2 ANQGSEA. The CDR3 sequence is CSVEGSAKETQCL.

On this clonotype: Germline is not matched at one junction end, which may reflect a read error. The V gene is TRBV11-2, the J gene TRBJ2-5; unclear D gene. This CDR3 comprises 15 residues. Germline CDR1 and CDR2: SGHAT and FQNNGV. The chain's CDR3 is CASSLVLERGETQYF. CDR3 bases: TGTGCAAGCAGCTTAGTGCTGGAAAGAGGAGAGACCCAGTACTTC.

This clonotype was seen ten or more times. V usage is TRBV6-6 and J usage is TRBJ1-1; D gene unclear. Per germline, CDR1 MNHNY and CDR2 SVGAGI (reference sequence). With 7 bases removed from V and 1 base from J, the gap between germline ends came to 7 bases. The CDR3 consists of 12 residues. The CDR3 is CASNTGNTEAFF. CDR3 coding DNA: TGTGCCAGCAATACGGGGAACACTGAAGCTTTCTTT.

This chain links TRBV28 with TRBJ1-6; D uncertain. Germline-derived CDR1 and CDR2 are MDHEN and SYDVKM. Trimming left V 5 bases short and J 5 bases short, with 13 bases between. The CDR3 is made up of 15 amino acids. CDR3 in DNA: TGTGCCAGCAGTCTCGGGAAAGCTGATAATTCACCCCTCCACTTT. It yields the protein CASSLGKADNSPLHF.

About this clonotype: The junction and the germline gene differ at one end; a read error may be behind it. The rearrangement joins TRBV6-6 to TRBJ1-1, with D possibly TRBD1 on 5 matching bases. The CDR3 has 17 amino acids. CDR1 is MNHNY and CDR2 is SVGAGI in the germline V gene (reference sequence). CDR3 DNA: TGTGCCAGCAGTTACTCGAGGGGAGGGAGAAGGGTCACTAAAGCTTTCTTT. This translates into CASSYSRGGRRVTKAFF.

This clonotype occurred a few times. This may be a read error, as it is one base from a much larger clone. The chain is built from TRBV5-6 and TRBJ1-3, with a possible D match to TRBD1 (6 bases). This CDR3 comprises 14 residues. Trimming pared 7 bases from V and 2 bases from J, leaving 13 bases between. The germline V gene encodes CDR1 SGHDT and CDR2 YYEEEE. CDR3 in amino acids: CASRQVSPGNTIYF. The CDR3 DNA is TGTGCCAGCCGACAGGTCAGCCCTGGAAACACCATATATTTT.

As concerns this clonotype: This could be a read error, since a much larger clone is one nucleotide away. The gene calls are TRBV13 and TRBJ2-5, with a tentative D call TRBD1 (6 bases). The CDR3 consists of 16 residues. Looked up from germline, CDR1 is PRHDT and CDR2 is FYEKMQ (reference sequence). CDR3 coding DNA: TGTGCCAGCAGCGACGCCGGGACACGAAAACAAGAGAACCAGTACTTC. It yields the protein CASSDAGTRKQENQYF.

This clonotype was counted between two and nine times. This chain connects TRBV5-1 to TRBJ2-2; TRBD1 matches at 8 bases. V lost 3 bases to trimming and J lost 1 base; unmatched junction nucleotides: 2. CDR1 is SGHRS and CDR2 is YFSETQ in the germline V gene. The CDR3 extends over 15 amino acids. Here the CDR3 DNA reads TGCGCCAGCAGCTGGGGGACAGGGAACACCGGGGAGCTGTTTTTT. Translation gives CASSWGTGNTGELFF. Full variable domain (outside the CDR3, taken from reference TRBV5-1 and TRBJ2-2): KAGVTQTPRYLIKTRGQQVTLSCSPISGHRSVSWYQQTPGQGLQFLFEYFSETQRNKGNFPGRFSGRQFSNSRSEMNVSTLELGDSALYLCASSWGTGNTGELFFGEGSRLTVL.

Comment on this clonotype: The missing conserved phenylalanine or tryptophan at the end of this CDR3 makes a read error likely. Because the CDR3's place on the DNA is in doubt, the DNA is left out and the CDR3 is given as listed by TCRdb. V gene TRBV11-2 combines with J gene TRBJ2-4; TRBD1, the D gene given by the table, was not confirmed from the DNA. The CDR3 numbers 15 amino acids, ends counted. CDR1 is SGHAT, CDR2 FQNNGV, per germline. Here the CDR3 reads CASSLDGWGRDVHYL.

The chain combines TRBV11-3 with TRBJ2-1; D may correspond to TRBD1 or TRBD2 (6 bases each). The CDR3 has 15 amino acids. The V end was cut by 10 bases, the J end by 4 bases, with 20 bases between. The germline gives CDR1 SGHNT, CDR2 YENEEA. The CDR3 is CAIGGGRRGYNEQFF. CDR3 in DNA: TGTGCCATCGGAGGGGGTAGGAGGGGGTACAATGAGCAGTTCTTC.

The chain links TRBV29-1 to TRBJ2-3; TRBD2 aligns across 7 bases. Germline V gene data show CDR1 as SQVTM and CDR2 as ANQGSEA. The CDR3 is 15 amino acids. The ends lost 4 bases at V and 1 base at J; junction bases unmatched: 8. Here the CDR3 reads CSVGRLAGGTDTQYF. The CDR3 coding sequence is TGCAGCGTTGGTCGACTGGCGGGGGGCACAGATACGCAGTATTTT.

As concerns this clonotype: As the CDR3 is not closed by the conserved phenylalanine or tryptophan, this likely results from a read error. The CDR3 DNA is TGTGCCAGCCACAGGGGGGTGGAGACCCAGTACTTA. Translated, it gives CASHRGVETQYL. The chain joins TRBV12-3 or TRBV12-4 to TRBJ2-5, with 8 bases fitting TRBD1. This CDR3 spans 12 amino acids. The junction had 4 bases not matched to a gene; V was cut back by 8 bases and J by 5 bases.

As regards this clonotype: The final CDR3 position lacks the conserved phenylalanine or tryptophan, pointing to a likely read error. The chain recombines TRBV28 with TRBJ2-2; TRBD2 is a possible D gene (6 bases). The CDR3 totals 12 residues. Germline-derived CDR1 and CDR2 are MDHEN and SYDVKM. The CDR3 loop reads CASSLITGGLFY. CDR3 coding DNA: TGTGCCAGCAGTTTGATCACCGGGGGGCTGTTTTAT.

A remark on this clonotype: Relative to the germline gene, one junction end is altered; a read error may explain this. This chain links TRBV28 with TRBJ1-2, with D possibly matching TRBD1 (6 bases). Germline assignment: CDR1 MDHEN and CDR2 SYDVKM. CDR3 length: 14 residues. The chain's CDR3 is CASSFQQGSYGYAF. Written as DNA, the CDR3 is TGTGCCAGCAGTTTCCAACAGGGCTCCTATGGCTACGCCTTC.